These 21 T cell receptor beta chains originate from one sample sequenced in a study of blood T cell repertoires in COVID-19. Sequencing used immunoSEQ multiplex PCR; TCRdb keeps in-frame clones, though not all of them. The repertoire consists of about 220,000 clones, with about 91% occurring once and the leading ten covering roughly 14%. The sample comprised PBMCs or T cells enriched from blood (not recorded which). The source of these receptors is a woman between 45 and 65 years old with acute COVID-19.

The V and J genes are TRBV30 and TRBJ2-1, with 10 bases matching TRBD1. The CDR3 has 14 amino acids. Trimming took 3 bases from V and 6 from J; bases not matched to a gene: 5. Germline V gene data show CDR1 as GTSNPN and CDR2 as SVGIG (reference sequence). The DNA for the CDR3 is TGTGCCTGGAGGCGGGACAGGGGATCCAATGAGCAGTTCTTC. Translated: CAWRRDRGSNEQFF.

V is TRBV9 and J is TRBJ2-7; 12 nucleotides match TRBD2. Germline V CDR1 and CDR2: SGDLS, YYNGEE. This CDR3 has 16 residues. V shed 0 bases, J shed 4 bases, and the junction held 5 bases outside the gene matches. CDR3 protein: CASSVEGTSGLYEQYF. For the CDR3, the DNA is TGTGCCAGCAGCGTAGAGGGGACTAGCGGGCTTTACGAGCAGTACTTC.

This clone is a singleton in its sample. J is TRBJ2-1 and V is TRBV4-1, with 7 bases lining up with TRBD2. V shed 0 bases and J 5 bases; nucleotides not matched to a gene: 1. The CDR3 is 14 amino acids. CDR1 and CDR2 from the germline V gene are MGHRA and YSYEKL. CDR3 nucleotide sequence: TGCGCCAGCAGCCAAGACGGGACTAACAATGAGCAGTTCTTC. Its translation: CASSQDGTNNEQFF.

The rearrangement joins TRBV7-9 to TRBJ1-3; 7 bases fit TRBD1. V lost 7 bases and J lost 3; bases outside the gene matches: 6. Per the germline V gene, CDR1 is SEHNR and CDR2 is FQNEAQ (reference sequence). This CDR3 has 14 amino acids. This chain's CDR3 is CASIDQGGGNTIYF. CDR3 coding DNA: TGTGCCAGCATCGACCAGGGGGGTGGAAACACCATATATTTT.

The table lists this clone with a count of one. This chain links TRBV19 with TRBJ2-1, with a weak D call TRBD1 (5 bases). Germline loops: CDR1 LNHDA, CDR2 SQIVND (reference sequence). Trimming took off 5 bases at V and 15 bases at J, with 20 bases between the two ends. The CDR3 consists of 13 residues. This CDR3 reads CASSDLTGRWPFF. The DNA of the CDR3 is TGTGCCAGTAGTGACCTCACAGGTCGATGGCCGTTCTTC.

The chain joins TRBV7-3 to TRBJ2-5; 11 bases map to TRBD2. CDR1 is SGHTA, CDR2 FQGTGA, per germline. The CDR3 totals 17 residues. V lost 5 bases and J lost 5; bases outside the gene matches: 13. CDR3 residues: CASSQNPGTSGGETQYF. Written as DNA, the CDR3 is TGTGCCAGCAGCCAGAACCCCGGGACTAGCGGAGGGGAGACCCAGTACTTC.

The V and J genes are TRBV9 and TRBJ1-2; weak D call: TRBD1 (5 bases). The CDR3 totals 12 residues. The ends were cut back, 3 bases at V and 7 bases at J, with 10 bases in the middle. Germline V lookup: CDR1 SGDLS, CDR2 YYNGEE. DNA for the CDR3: TGTGCCAGCAGCGCCTCAGGGTTTGGCTACACCTTC. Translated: CASSASGFGYTF.

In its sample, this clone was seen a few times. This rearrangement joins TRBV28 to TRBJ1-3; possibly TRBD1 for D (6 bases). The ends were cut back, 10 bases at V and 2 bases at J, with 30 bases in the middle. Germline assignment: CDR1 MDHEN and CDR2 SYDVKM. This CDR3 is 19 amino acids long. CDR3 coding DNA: TGTGCCACCCGAGCCTCTATGGGCGAACAACAGGGAACTGGAAACACCATATATTTT. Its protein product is CATRASMGEQQGTGNTIYF.

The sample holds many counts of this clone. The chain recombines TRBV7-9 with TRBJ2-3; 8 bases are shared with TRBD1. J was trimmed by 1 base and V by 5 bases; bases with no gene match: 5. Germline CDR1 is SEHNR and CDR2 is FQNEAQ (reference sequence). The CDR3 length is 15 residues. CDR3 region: CASSARGQGTDTQYF. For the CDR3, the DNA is TGTGCCAGCAGCGCCCGGGGACAGGGCACAGATACGCAGTATTTT.

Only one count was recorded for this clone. The CDR3 bases are TGCGCCAGCAGCCAAGATGGGGGGGGAATGAACACTGAAGCTTTCTTT. It yields the protein CASSQDGGGMNTEAFF. V and J are TRBV4-3 and TRBJ1-1; maybe TRBD1 (5 bases). The CDR3 loop spans 16 amino acids. Germline CDR1 LGHNA, CDR2 YSLEER. V was cut by 0 bases and J by 0 bases, with 11 bases left in between.

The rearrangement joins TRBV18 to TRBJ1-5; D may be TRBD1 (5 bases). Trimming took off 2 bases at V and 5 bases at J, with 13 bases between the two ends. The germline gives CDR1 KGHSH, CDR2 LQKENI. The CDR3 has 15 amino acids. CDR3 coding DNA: TGTGCCAGCTCACCAGGGGGGGAAGAATATCAGCCCCAGCATTTT. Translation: CASSPGGEEYQPQHF.

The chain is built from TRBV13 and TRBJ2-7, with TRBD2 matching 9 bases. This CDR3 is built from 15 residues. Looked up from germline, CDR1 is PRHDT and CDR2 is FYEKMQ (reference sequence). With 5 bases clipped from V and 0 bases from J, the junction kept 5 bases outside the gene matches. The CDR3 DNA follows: TGTGCCAGCAGCCAAAATAGCGGGAGCTCCTACGAGCAGTACTTC. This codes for CASSQNSGSSYEQYF. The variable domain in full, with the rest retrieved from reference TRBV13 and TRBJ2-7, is AAGVIQSPRHLIKEKRETATLKCYPIPRHDTVYWYQQGPGQDPQFLISFYEKMQSDKGSIPDRFSAQQFSDYHSELNMSSLELGDSALYFCASSQNSGSSYEQYFGPGTRLTVT.

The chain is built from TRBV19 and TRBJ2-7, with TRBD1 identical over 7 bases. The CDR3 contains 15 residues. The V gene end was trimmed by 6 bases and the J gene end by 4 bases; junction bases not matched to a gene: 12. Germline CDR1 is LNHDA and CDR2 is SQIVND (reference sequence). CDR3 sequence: CASRQGQVPTYEQYF. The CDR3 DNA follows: TGTGCCAGTAGACAAGGACAGGTTCCCACGTACGAGCAGTACTTC.

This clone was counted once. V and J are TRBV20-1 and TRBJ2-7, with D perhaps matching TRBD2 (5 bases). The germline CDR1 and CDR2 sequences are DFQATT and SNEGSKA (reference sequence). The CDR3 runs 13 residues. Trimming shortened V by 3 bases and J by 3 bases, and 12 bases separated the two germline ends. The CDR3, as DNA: TGCAGTGCTAGTGGTCTAGCTTTCTACGAGCAGTACTTC. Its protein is CSASGLAFYEQYF.

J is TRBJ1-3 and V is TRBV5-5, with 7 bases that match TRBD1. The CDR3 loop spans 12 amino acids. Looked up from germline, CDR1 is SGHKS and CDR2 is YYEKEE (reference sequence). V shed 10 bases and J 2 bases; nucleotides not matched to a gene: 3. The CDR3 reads CASTGTGNTIYF. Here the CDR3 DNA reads TGTGCCTCGACAGGGACTGGAAACACCATATATTTT.

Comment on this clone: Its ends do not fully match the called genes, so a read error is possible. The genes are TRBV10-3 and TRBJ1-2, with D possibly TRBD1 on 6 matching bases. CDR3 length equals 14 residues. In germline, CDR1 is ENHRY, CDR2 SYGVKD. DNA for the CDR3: TGTGCCATCCGTGACATCTTCAGGGGAGGGGGCTACACCTTC. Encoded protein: CAIRDIFRGGGYTF.

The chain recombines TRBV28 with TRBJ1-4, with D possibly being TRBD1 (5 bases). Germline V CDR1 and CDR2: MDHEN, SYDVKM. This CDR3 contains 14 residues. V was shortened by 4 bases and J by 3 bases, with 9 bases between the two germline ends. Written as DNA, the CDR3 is TGTGCCAGCAGTTCCGACAGACCTAATGAAAAACTGTTTTTT. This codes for CASSSDRPNEKLFF.

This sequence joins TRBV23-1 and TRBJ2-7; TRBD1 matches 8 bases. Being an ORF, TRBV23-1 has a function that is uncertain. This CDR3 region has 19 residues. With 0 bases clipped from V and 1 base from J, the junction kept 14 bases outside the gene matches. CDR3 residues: CASSQSTVSGGQESYEQYF. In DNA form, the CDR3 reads TGCGCCAGCAGTCAATCGACAGTCTCCGGGGGACAGGAGTCCTACGAGCAGTACTTC.

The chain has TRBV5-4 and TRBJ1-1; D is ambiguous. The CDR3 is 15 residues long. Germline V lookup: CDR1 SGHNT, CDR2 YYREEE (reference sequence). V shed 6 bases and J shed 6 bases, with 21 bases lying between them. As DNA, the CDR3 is TGTGCCAGCACCTACCCGTTACCTGGCGGGGCTGAAGCTTTCTTT. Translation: CASTYPLPGGAEAFF.

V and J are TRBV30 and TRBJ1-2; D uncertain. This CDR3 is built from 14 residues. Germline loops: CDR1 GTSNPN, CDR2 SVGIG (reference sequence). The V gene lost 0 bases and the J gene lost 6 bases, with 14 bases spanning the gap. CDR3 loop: CAWSVLGRSDGYTF. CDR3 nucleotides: TGTGCCTGGAGTGTACTAGGACGGTCCGATGGCTACACCTTC. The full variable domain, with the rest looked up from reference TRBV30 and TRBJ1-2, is SQTIHQWPATLVQPVGSPLSLECTVEGTSNPNLYWYRQAAGRGLQLLFYSVGIGQISSEVPQNLSASRPQDRQFILSSKKLLLSDSGFYLCAWSVLGRSDGYTFGSGTRLTVV.

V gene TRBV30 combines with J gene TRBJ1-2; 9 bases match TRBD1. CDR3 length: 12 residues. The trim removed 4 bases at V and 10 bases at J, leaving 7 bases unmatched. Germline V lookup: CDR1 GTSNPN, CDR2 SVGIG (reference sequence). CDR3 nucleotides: TGTGCCTGGACCCTGGACAGGGGAGACTACACCTTC. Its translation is CAWTLDRGDYTF.